These 14 T cell receptor beta chains share one sample of origin, sequenced in a study of spatial heterogeneity in lung cancer. Study observations and caveats: How many expanded intratumoral alpha and beta TCRs were present tracked the tumor mutation count, which was a count of nonsynonymous mutations.

These TCRs are of unknown antigen specificity. TCRdb used MiXCR to reprocess the 5' RACE reads, holding one entry per CDR3 protein. Of fewer than 3,000 distinct CDR3 sequences listed, approximately 49% are singletons. Time point given: sample taken at primary tumor resection. Sequenced here: lung tumor tissue, sampled at surgery. The receptors were sampled from a male donor with early-stage non-small cell lung cancer.

Sample share makes this clonotype medium-sized. This beta chain is a stray sequence in a library constructed for alpha chains; its clone size is not meaningful. The chain couples TRBV7-9 to TRBJ1-1; D is unresolved. The CDR3 totals 12 residues. CDR1 is SEHNR and CDR2 is FQNEAQ in the germline V gene (reference sequence). V gave up 4 bases and J gave up 10 bases, with 13 bases separating them. CDR3 in DNA: TGTGCCAGCAGCTCCGTTGGGGAACTAGCTTTCTTT. Its protein product is CASSSVGELAFF.

Remarks on this clonotype: This beta chain represents an off-target read in a library built for alpha chains; its size is of limited meaning. The chain uses TRBV9 and TRBJ2-1, with D hard to call. CDR1 is SGDLS and CDR2 is YYNGEE in the germline V gene. Trimming pared 0 bases from V and 9 bases from J, leaving 10 bases between. The CDR3 length is 13 residues. The CDR3 DNA reads as TGTGCCAGCAGCGTAGCTACCCATGGTGAGCAGTTCTTC. Translation gives CASSVATHGEQFF.

This clonotype occurred a few times. This beta chain is a stray sequence in a library constructed for alpha chains; its clone size is not meaningful. The chain links TRBV7-9 to TRBJ1-2; D is ambiguous. The germline V gene encodes CDR1 SEHNR and CDR2 FQNEAQ (reference sequence). The CDR3 contains 13 residues. Trimming removed 6 bases at V and 8 bases at J, with 16 bases between. The CDR3 sequence is CASSGSFPGGYTF. The CDR3 DNA reads TGTGCCAGCAGTGGTAGCTTCCCCGGGGGCTACACCTTC.

By share, this clonotype counts as medium-sized. The library was built for alpha chains, so this beta chain is an off-target read and its size means little. The chain links TRBV5-4 to TRBJ1-1; D possibly corresponds to TRBD1 (6 bases). The V gene's germline CDR1 is SGHNT and CDR2 YYREEE (reference sequence). The CDR3 loop spans 16 amino acids. V dropped 4 bases and J dropped 1 base, with 17 bases sitting between them. CDR3 protein: CASSPAGQRRNTEAFF. In nucleotides, the CDR3 is TGTGCCAGCAGCCCCGCCGGACAGAGACGGAACACTGAAGCTTTCTTT. Full variable domain (rest looked up from reference TRBV5-4 and TRBJ1-1): ETGVTQSPTHLIKTRGQQVTLRCSSQSGHNTVSWYQQALGQGPQFIFQYYREEENGRGNFPPRFSGLQFPNYSSELNVNALELDDSALYLCASSPAGQRRNTEAFFGQGTRLTVV.

About this clonotype itself: This beta chain is an off-target read within a library intended for alpha chains, so its frequency means little. The genes are TRBV4-3 and TRBJ2-1; 8 bases line up with TRBD1. The CDR3 contains 15 residues. J lost 6 bases, V lost 0 bases, and 4 bases had no gene match. Looked up from germline, CDR1 is LGHNA and CDR2 is YSLEER. The CDR3, as DNA: TGCGCCAGCAGCCAAGACAGCAGGGGGCGCAATGAGCAGTTCTTC. Its protein product is CASSQDSRGRNEQFF.

Remarks on this clonotype: Little can be read into the size of this beta chain, an off-target read in a library designed for alpha chains. This sequence joins TRBV6-5 and TRBJ2-5; no firm D call. Germline values: CDR1 MNHEY, CDR2 SVGAGI. CDR3 length: 15 residues. With 0 bases removed from V and 1 base from J, the gap between germline ends came to 9 bases. CDR3: CASSYSMWFQETQYF. The CDR3 coding sequence is TGTGCCAGCAGTTACTCGATGTGGTTCCAAGAGACCCAGTACTTC.

The table lists this clonotype with a few counts. The library was built for alpha chains, so this beta chain is an off-target read and its size means little. The chain joins TRBV20-1 to TRBJ1-1; unclear D gene. The CDR3 is made up of 13 amino acids. Trimming left V 4 bases short and J 2 bases short, with 11 bases between. Germline V CDR1 and CDR2: DFQATT, SNEGSKA (reference sequence). The CDR3 DNA reads as TGCAGTGCTATGATGGAAGGTAACACTGAAGCTTTCTTT. Residues: CSAMMEGNTEAFF.

This clonotype showed up just a few times. For a library built for alpha chains, this beta chain is a stray read; little rests on its size. The chain couples TRBV13 to TRBJ2-1; D is uncertain. V was cut by 4 bases and J by 8 bases, with 18 bases left in between. Germline V gene data show CDR1 as PRHDT and CDR2 as FYEKMQ (reference sequence). This CDR3 has 15 residues. The CDR3 spells CASSSSPTPPHEQFF. The CDR3 nucleotides read TGTGCCAGCAGCTCGTCCCCCACGCCTCCACATGAGCAGTTCTTC.

This clonotype is deemed medium-sized. This beta chain represents an off-target read in a library built for alpha chains; its size is of limited meaning. This chain connects TRBV27 to TRBJ2-1, with TRBD2 matching 13 bases. V lost 6 bases, J lost 0 bases, and 11 bases stayed unmatched. Germline assignment: CDR1 MNHEY and CDR2 SMNVEV (reference sequence). The CDR3 totals 19 residues. The CDR3 coding sequence is TGTGCCAGCAGGGCTTTGGGACTAGCGGGAACTAGCTCCTACAATGAGCAGTTCTTC. It translates to CASRALGLAGTSSYNEQFF.

Turning to this clonotype: In a library made to pick up alpha chains, this beta chain is a stray read with a size that means little. The CDR3 region has the DNA TGTGCCAGCACCATGGACTATTATAGCACAGATACGCAGTATTTT. Protein sequence: CASTMDYYSTDTQYF. The chain carries TRBV6-5 and TRBJ2-3; perhaps TRBD2 as D (6 bases). V was clipped by 7 bases and J by 0 bases, with 14 bases between them. Germline-derived CDR1 and CDR2 are MNHEY and SVGAGI. The CDR3 contains 15 residues.

As for this clonotype: The library was designed around alpha chains, so this beta chain is a stray read whose abundance carries little weight. The V gene is TRBV4-1, the J gene TRBJ2-3; unclear D gene. The CDR3 is made up of 17 amino acids. Germline CDR1 is MGHRA and CDR2 is YSYEKL. V was cut by 0 bases and J by 0 bases, with 13 bases left in between. As DNA, the CDR3 is TGCGCCAGCAGCCAAGATCGGCGCGGAGCTAGCACAGATACGCAGTATTTT. As protein: CASSQDRRGASTDTQYF.

With regard to this clonotype: This beta chain was picked up by a library intended for alpha chains and is off target, so its count carries little meaning. The J gene is TRBJ2-3, the V gene TRBV28, with 8 nucleotides matching TRBD1. Germline V lookup: CDR1 MDHEN, CDR2 SYDVKM. Unmatched junction bases numbered 4, after V lost 3 bases and J lost 2 bases. CDR3 length: 15 residues. CDR3 sequence (DNA): TGTGCCAGCAGTTTGGGGACAGGCCTCACAGATACGCAGTATTTT. It is translated as CASSLGTGLTDTQYF.

Of note for this clonotype: Because this beta chain is a stray read in a library intended to capture alpha chains, its abundance should not be given much weight. The V and J genes are TRBV11-2 and TRBJ1-2; possibly TRBD1 for D (5 bases). CDR1 is SGHAT, CDR2 FQNNGV, per germline. This CDR3 has 14 amino acids. V lost 7 bases and J lost 7, with 19 bases in between. CDR3 region: CASTPWGRAGGYTF. CDR3 sequence (DNA): TGTGCCAGCACCCCCTGGGGCAGGGCTGGTGGCTACACCTTC.

About this clonotype itself: Since it is a stray read in a library aimed at alpha chains, this beta chain has a size that is not meaningful. The chain recombines TRBV29-1 with TRBJ2-1; no definite D call. The length of the CDR3 is 13 residues. The V end was cut by 0 bases, the J end by 9 bases, with 12 bases between. Germline values: CDR1 SQVTM, CDR2 ANQGSEA. As DNA, the CDR3 is TGCAGCGTTGAAGAGTCTAATTTTATTGAGCAGTTCTTC. Translating it yields CSVEESNFIEQFF.